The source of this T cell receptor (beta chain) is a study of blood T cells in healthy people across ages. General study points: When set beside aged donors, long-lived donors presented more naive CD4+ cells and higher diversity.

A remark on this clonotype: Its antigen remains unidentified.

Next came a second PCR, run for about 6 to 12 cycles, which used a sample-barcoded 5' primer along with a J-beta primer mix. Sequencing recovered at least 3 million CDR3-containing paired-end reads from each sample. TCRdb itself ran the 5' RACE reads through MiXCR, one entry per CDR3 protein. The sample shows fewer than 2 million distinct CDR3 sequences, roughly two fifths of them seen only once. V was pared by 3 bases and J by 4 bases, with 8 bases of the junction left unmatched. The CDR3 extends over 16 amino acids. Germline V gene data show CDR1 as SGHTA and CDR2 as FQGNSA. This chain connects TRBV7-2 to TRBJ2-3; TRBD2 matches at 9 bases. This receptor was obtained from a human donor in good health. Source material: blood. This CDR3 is CASSFGGGGRADTQYF. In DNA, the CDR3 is TGTGCCAGCAGCTTTGGCGGGGGGGGGCGGGCAGATACGCAGTATTTT.